Listed below are T cell receptor beta chains from one sample, sequenced in a study of T cells after yellow fever vaccination. One entry per CDR3 protein results from TCRdb running MiXCR on the 5' RACE reads. The data show hundreds of thousands of distinct CDR3 sequences, with roughly 3.5% seen just once and around 22% held by the top ten. The sample in question was PBMCs, obtained on the day of the yellow fever booster vaccination. The receptors were gathered from a man between 18 and 35 years old who received the YFV17D yellow fever vaccine. Both conserved end residues are part of each CDR3. A D gene is named only where the DNA matches it firmly. The listing skips clone size in some rows; elsewhere it reads once, few, many or a size class.

-,TRBV7-2,many,TRBJ1-2,CASSLIGPPGGYTF,TGTGCCAGCAGCTTGATAGGCCCACCGGGTGGCTACACCTTC
-,TRBV5-6,few,TRBJ1-5,CASSGGPNDQPQHF,TGTGCCAGCAGCGGGGGACCGAACGATCAGCCCCAGCATTTT
-,TRBV29-1,-,TRBJ1-1,CSVERRGSDTEAFF,TGCAGCGTTGAACGAAGGGGGTCCGACACTGAAGCTTTCTTT
-,TRBV5-5,few,TRBJ2-3,CASSLDWGAATDTQYF,TGTGCCAGCAGCTTGGATTGGGGGGCAGCGACAGATACGCAGTATTTT
TRBD2,TRBV2,-,TRBJ2-3,CASSEDLAGGPTDTQYF,TGTGCCAGCAGTGAAGACCTAGCGGGGGGGCCCACAGATACGCAGTATTTT
TRBD2,TRBV6-2/TRBV6-3,many,TRBJ2-1,CAGGIAGGNEQFF,TGTGCCGGAGGAATAGCGGGGGGCAATGAGCAGTTCTTC
TRBD1,TRBV4-3,-,TRBJ1-2,CASSQSTGGANYGYTF,TGCGCCAGCAGCCAATCCACAGGGGGCGCTAACTATGGCTACACCTTC
-,TRBV6-4,many,TRBJ2-2,CASSDSAGNTGELFF,TGTGCCAGCAGTGACTCGGCGGGGAACACCGGGGAGCTGTTTTTT
TRBD1,TRBV29-1,many,TRBJ2-3,CSVEQSDRLTDTQYF,TGCAGCGTCGAACAATCGGACAGGCTTACAGATACGCAGTATTTT
TRBD1,TRBV6-5,many,TRBJ1-2,CASSYSGQGNYGYTF,TGTGCCAGCAGTTACTCTGGACAGGGCAACTATGGCTACACCTTC